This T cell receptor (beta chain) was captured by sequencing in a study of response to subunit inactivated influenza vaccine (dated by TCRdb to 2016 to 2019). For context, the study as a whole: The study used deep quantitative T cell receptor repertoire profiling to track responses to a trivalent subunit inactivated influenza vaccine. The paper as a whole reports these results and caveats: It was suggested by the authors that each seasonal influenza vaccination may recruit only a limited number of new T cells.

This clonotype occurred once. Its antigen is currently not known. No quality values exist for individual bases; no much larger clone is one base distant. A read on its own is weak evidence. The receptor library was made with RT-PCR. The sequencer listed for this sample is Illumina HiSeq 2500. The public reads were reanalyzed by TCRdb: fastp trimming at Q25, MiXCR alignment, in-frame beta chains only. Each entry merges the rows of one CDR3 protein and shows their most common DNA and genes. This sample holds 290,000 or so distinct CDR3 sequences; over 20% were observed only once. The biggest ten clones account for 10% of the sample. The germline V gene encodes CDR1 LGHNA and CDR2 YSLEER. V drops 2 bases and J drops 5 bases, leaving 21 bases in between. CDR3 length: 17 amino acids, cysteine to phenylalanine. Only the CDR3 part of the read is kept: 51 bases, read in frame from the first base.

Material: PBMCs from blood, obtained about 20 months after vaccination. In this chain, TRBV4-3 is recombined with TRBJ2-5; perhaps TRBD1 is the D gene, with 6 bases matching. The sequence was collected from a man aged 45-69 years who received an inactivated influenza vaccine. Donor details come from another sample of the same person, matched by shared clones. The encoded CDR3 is CASSQRKGNRASETQYF. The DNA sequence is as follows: TGCGCCAGCAGCCAAAGGAAGGGAAACAGGGCTTCGGAGACCCAGTACTTC.